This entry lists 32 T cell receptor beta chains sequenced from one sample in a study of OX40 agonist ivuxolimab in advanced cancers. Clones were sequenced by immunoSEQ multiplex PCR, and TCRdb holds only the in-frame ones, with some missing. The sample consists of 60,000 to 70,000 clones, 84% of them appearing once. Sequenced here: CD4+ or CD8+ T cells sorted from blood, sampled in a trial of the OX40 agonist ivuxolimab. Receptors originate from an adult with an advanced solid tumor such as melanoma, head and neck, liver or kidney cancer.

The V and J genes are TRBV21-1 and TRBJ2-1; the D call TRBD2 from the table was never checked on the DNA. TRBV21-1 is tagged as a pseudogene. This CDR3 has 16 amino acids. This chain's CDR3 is CASSGRTSGAYNEQFF. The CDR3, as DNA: TGTGCCAGCAGCGGCCGGACTAGTGGGGCCTACAATGAGCAGTTCTTC.

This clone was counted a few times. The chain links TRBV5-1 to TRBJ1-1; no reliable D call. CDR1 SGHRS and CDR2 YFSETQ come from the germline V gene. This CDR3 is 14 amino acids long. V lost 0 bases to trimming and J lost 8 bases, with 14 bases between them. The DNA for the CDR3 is TGCGCCAGCAGCTTGGGAGTGAGAGAGACCGAAGCTTTCTTT. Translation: CASSLGVRETEAFF.

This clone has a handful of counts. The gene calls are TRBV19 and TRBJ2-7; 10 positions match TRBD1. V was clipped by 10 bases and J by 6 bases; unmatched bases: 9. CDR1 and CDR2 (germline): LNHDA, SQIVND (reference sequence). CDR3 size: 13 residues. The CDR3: CATSTGGWTEQYF. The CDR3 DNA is TGTGCCACGTCGACAGGGGGCTGGACCGAGCAGTACTTC.

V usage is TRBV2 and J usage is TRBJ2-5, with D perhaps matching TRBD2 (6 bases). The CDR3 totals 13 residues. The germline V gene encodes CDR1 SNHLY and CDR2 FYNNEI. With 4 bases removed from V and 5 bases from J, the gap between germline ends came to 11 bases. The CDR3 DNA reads TGTGCCAGCAGTGTAACTAGCTTTGAGACCCAGTACTTC. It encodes CASSVTSFETQYF.

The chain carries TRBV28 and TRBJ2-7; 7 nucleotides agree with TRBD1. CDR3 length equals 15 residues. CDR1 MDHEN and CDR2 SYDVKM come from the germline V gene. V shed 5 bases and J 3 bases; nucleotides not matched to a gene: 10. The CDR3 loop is CASSALGTEIYEQYF. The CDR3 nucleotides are TGTGCCAGCAGTGCCCTCGGGACAGAGATCTACGAGCAGTACTTC. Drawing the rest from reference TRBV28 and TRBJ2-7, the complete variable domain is DVKVTQSSRYLVKRTGEKVFLECVQDMDHENMFWYRQDPGLGLRLIYFSYDVKMKEKGDIPEGYSVSREKKERFSLILESASTNQTSMYLCASSALGTEIYEQYFGPGTRLTVT.

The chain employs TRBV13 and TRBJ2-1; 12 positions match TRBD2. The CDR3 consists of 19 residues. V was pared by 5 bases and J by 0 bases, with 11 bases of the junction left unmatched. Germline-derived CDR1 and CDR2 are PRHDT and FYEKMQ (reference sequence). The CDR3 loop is CASSPSLASGRVSYNEQFF. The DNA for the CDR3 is TGTGCCAGCAGCCCGTCCCTCGCTAGCGGGAGGGTCTCCTACAATGAGCAGTTCTTC. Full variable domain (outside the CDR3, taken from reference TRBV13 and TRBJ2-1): AAGVIQSPRHLIKEKRETATLKCYPIPRHDTVYWYQQGPGQDPQFLISFYEKMQSDKGSIPDRFSAQQFSDYHSELNMSSLELGDSALYFCASSPSLASGRVSYNEQFFGPGTRLTVL.

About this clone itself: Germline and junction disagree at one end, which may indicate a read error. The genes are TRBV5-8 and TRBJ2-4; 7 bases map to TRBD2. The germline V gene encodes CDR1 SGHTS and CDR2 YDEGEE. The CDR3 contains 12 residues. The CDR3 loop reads CASSILGLGLLF. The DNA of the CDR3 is TGTGCCAGCAGCATCCTTGGACTAGGTTTATTGTTC.

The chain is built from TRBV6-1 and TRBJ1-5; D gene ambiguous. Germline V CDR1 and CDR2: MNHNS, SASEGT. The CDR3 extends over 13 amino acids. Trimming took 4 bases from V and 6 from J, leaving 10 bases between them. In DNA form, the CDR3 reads TGTGCCAGCAGTGGACGGCTACGTCAGCCCCAGCATTTT. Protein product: CASSGRLRQPQHF.

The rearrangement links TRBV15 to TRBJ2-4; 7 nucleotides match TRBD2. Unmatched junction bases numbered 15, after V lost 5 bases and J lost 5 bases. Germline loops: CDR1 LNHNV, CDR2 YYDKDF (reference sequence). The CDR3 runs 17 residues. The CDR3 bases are TGTGCCACCAGCGGGTGGGGTCGCCGGGGAGGGGAAAACATTCAGTACTTC. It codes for CATSGWGRRGGENIQYF.

The CDR3: CASARWEDQETQYF. The CDR3 DNA sequence: TGTGCCAGCGCCAGGTGGGAGGACCAAGAGACCCAGTACTTC. The chain uses TRBV14 and TRBJ2-5, with D possibly being TRBD2 (6 bases). V shed 8 bases and J shed 0 bases, with 13 bases lying between them. In germline, CDR1 is SGHDN, CDR2 FVKESK. The CDR3 is 14 amino acids.

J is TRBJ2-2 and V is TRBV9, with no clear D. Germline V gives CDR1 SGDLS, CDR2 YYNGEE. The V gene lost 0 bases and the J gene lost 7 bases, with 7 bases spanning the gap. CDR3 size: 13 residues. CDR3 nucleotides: TGTGCCAGCAGCGTAGGTTTATTCGGGGAGCTGTTTTTT. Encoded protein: CASSVGLFGELFF.

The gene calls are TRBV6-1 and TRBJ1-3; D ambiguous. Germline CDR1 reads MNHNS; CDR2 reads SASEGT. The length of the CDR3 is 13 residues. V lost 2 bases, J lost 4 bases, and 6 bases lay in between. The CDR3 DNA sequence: TGTGCCAGCAGTGAAAACAGCGGAAACACCATATATTTT. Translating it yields CASSENSGNTIYF.

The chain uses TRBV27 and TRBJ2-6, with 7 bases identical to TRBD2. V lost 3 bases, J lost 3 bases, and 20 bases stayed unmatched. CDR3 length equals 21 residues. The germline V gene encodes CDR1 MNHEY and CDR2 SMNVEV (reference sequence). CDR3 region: CASSFLKFSGGDEYGANVLTF. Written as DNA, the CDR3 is TGTGCCAGCAGTTTTCTAAAGTTTTCGGGAGGCGATGAGTATGGGGCCAACGTCCTGACTTTC.

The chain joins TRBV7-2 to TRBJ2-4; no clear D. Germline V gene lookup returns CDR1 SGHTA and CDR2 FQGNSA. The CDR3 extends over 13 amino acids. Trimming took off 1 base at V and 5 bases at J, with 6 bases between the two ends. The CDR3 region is CASSLVRENIQYF. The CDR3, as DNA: TGTGCCAGCAGCTTAGTCCGGGAAAACATTCAGTACTTC.

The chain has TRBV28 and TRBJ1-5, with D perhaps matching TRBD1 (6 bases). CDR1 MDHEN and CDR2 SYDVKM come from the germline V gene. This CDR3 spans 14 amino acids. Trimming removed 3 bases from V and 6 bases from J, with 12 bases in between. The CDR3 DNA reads TGTGCCAGCAGTTTCGTGGGGGCTCCTCAGCCCCAGCATTTT. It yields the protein CASSFVGAPQPQHF.

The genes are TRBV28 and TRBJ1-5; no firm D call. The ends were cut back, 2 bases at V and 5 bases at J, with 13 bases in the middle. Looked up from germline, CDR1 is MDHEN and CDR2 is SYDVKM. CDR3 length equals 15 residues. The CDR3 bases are TGTGCCAGCAGTTTACCCCGAGGCCAGCATCAGCCCCAGCATTTT. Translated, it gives CASSLPRGQHQPQHF.

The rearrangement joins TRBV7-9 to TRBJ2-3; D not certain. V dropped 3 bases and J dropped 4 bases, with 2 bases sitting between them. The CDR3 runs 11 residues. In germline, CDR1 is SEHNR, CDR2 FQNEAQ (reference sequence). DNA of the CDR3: TGTGCCAGCAGCTTCCCAGATACGCAGTATTTT. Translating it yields CASSFPDTQYF.

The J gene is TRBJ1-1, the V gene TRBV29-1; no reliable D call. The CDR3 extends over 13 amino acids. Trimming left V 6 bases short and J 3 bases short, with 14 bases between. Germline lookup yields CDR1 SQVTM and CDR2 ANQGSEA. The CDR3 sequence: CSVRAGEDTEAFF. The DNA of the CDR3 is TGCAGCGTCAGAGCCGGCGAGGACACTGAAGCTTTCTTT.

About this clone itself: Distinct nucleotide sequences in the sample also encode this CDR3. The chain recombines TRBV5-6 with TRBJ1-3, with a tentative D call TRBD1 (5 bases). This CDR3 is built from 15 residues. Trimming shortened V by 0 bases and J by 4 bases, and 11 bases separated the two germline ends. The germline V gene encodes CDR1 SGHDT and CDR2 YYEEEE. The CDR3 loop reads CASSLAGPEGNTIYF. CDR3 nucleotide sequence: TGTGCCAGCAGCTTGGCGGGGCCCGAGGGAAACACCATATATTTT.

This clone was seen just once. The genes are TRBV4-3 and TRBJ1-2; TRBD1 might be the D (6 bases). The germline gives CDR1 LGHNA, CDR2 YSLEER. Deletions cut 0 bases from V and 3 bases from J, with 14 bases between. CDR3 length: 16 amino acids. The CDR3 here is CASSQDFGGAYYGYTF. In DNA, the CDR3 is TGCGCCAGCAGCCAAGATTTCGGGGGGGCTTACTATGGCTACACCTTC.

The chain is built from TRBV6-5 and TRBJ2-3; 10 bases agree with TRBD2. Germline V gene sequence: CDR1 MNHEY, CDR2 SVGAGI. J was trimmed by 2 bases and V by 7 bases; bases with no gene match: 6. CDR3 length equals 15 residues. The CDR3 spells CASKIAGGPTDTQYF. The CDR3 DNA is TGTGCCAGCAAGATAGCGGGAGGCCCCACAGATACGCAGTATTTT.

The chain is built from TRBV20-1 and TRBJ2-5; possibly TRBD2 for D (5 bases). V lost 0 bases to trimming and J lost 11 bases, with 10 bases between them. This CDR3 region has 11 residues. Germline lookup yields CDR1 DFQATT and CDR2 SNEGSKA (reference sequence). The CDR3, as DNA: TGCAGTGCTAGAGATTCTGGGGAGCAGTACTTC. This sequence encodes CSARDSGEQYF.

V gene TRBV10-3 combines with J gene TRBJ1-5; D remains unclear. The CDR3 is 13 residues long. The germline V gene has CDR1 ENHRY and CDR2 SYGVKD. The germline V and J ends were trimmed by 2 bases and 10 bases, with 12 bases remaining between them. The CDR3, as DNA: TGTGCCATCAGTGAGACTCAAGCTTCCCCCCAGCATTTT. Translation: CAISETQASPQHF.

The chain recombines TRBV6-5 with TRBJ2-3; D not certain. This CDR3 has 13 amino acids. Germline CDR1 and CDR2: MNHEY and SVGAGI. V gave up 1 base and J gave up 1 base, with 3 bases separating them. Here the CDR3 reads CASSYYGTDTQYF. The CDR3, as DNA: TGTGCCAGCAGTTACTATGGCACAGATACGCAGTATTTT.

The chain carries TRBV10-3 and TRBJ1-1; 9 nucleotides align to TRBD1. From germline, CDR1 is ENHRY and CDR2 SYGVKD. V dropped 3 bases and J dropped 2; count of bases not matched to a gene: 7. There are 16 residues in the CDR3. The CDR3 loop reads CAISDSRTGENTEAFF. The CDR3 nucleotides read TGTGCCATCAGTGATTCAAGGACAGGGGAAAACACTGAAGCTTTCTTT.

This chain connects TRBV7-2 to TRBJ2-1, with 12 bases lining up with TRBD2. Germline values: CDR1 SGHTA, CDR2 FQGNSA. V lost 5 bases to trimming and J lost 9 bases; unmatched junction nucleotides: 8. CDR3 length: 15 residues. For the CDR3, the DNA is TGTGCCAGCAGCACCCAGACTAGCGGGAGCGGTGAGCAGTTCTTC. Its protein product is CASSTQTSGSGEQFF.

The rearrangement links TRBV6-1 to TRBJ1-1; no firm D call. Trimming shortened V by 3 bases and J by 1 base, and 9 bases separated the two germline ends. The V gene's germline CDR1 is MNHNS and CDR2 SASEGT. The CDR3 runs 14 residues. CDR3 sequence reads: CASSDRFRNTEAFF. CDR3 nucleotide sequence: TGTGCCAGCAGTGACAGGTTTAGGAACACTGAAGCTTTCTTT.

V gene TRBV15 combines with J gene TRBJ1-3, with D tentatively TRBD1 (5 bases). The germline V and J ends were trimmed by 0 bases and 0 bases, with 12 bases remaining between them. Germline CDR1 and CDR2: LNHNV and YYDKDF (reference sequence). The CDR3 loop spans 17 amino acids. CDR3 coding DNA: TGTGCCACCAGCAGAGATCGGGCGGGGCTCTCTGGAAACACCATATATTTT. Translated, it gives CATSRDRAGLSGNTIYF. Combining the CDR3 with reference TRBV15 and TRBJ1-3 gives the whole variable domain DAMVIQNPRYQVTQFGKPVTLSCSQTLNHNVMYWYQQKSSQAPKLLFHYYDKDFNNEADTPDNFQSRRPNTSFCFLDIRSPGLGDTAMYLCATSRDRAGLSGNTIYFGEGSWLTVV.

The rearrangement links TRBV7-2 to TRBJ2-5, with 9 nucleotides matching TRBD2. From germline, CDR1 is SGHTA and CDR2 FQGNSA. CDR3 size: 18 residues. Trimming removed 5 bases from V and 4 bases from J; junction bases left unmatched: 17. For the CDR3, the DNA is TGTGCCAGCAGCCCTTTGGGTCTAGCGGGATCCTCAGGAGAGACCCAGTACTTC. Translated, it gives CASSPLGLAGSSGETQYF. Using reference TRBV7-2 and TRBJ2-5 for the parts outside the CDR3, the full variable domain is GAGVSQSPSNKVTEKGKDVELRCDPISGHTALYWYRQSLGQGLEFLIYFQGNSAPDKSGLPSDRFSAERTGGSVSTLTIQRTQQEDSAVYLCASSPLGLAGSSGETQYFGPGTRLLVL.

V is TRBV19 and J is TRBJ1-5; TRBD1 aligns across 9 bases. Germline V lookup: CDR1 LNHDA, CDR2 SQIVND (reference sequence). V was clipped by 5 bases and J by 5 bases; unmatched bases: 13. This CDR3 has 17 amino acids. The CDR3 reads CASSFYRGPLLDQPQHF. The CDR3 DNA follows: TGTGCCAGTAGTTTTTACAGGGGGCCCTTGCTGGATCAGCCCCAGCATTTT.

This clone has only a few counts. The CDR3 here is CASSLEFLAGQFF. CDR3 nucleotides: TGTGCCAGCAGCTTAGAGTTCCTAGCGGGGCAGTTCTTC. The chain employs TRBV11-2 and TRBJ2-1, with 8 nucleotides matching TRBD2. CDR1 SGHAT and CDR2 FQNNGV come from the germline V gene. V was clipped by 0 bases and J by 12 bases; unmatched bases: 4. This CDR3 comprises 13 residues.

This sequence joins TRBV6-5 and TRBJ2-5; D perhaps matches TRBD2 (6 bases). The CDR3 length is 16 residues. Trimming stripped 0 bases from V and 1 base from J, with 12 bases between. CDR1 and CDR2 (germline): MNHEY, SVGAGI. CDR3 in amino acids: CASSYSGASAQETQYF. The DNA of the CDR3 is TGTGCCAGCAGTTACTCGGGTGCTAGCGCCCAAGAGACCCAGTACTTC.